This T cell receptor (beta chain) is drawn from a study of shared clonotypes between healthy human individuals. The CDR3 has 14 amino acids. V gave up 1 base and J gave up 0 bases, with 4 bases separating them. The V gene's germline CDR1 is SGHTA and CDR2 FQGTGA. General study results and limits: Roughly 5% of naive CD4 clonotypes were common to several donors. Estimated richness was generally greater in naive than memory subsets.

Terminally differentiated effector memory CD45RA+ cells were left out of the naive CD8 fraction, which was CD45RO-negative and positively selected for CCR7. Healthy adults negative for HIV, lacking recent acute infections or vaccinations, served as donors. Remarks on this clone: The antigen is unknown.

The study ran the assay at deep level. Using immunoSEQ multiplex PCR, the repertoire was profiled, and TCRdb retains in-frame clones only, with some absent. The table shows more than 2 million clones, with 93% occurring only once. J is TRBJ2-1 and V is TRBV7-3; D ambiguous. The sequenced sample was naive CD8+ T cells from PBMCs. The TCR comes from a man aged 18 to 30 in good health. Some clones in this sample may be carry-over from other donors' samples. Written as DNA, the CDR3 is TGTGCCAGCAGCTTAAGTCTCTCCTACAATGAGCAGTTCTTC. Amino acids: CASSLSLSYNEQFF.